This T cell receptor (beta chain) was captured by sequencing in a study of spatial heterogeneity in lung cancer. This clonotype was seen a few times. Its antigen remains unidentified. General study points: Counts of expanded alpha and beta TCRs within tumors tracked the tumor nonsynonymous mutation count.

Time point reported: sample taken at primary tumor resection. One entry per CDR3 protein results from TCRdb running MiXCR on the 5' RACE reads. The sample carries approximately 9,600 distinct CDR3 sequences, over 4.5% recorded once. The V segment lost 4 bases and the J segment 7 bases; nucleotides outside the gene matches: 4. The CDR3 totals 13 residues. From germline, CDR1 is LGHNA and CDR2 YNFKEQ. The source is a female donor with early-stage non-small cell lung cancer. J is TRBJ1-2 and V is TRBV4-2, with 9 bases fitting TRBD1. The starting material was lung tumor tissue, obtained at surgery. CDR3 amino acids: CASSLDRGSGYTF. DNA for the CDR3: TGTGCCAGCAGCCTAGACAGGGGGTCTGGCTACACCTTC.